A selection of T cell receptor beta chains follows, all from one sample in a study of blood T cell repertoires in COVID-19. The repertoire was sequenced with immunoSEQ multiplex PCR; TCRdb's copy has only in-frame clones and lacks some. Of around 120,000 clones listed, 65% to 80% are singletons. Sequenced sample: peripheral blood. The source is a man in his fifties with acute or convalescent COVID-19. The CDR3 runs from the conserved cysteine through the conserved F or W. Each record gives: clone size, V gene, D gene, J gene, CDR3 protein, CDR3 DNA. The D gene is left open where the match is weak. The size field is filled for only some rows; it gives once, few, many or a size class.

clone size: -; V gene: TRBV3-1/TRBV3-2; D gene: TRBD1; J gene: TRBJ1-1; CDR3 protein: CASSQGQGVNTEAFF; CDR3 DNA: TGTGCCAGCAGCCAGGGACAGGGGGTTAACACTGAAGCTTTCTTT
clone size: -; V gene: TRBV19; D gene: TRBD1; J gene: TRBJ2-2; CDR3 protein: CASIDRGRTGELFF; CDR3 DNA: TGTGCCAGTATTGACAGGGGGCGGACCGGGGAGCTGTTTTTT
clone size: -; V gene: TRBV29-1; D gene: TRBD1; J gene: TRBJ1-2; CDR3 protein: CSAHRGLEGYTF; CDR3 DNA: TGCAGCGCGCACAGGGGCTTGGAGGGCTACACCTTC
clone size: once; V gene: TRBV7-2; D gene: -; J gene: TRBJ2-1; CDR3 protein: CASSLSVGGLYNEQFF; CDR3 DNA: TGTGCCAGCAGCTTAAGTGTGGGGGGACTTTACAATGAGCAGTTCTTC
clone size: -; V gene: TRBV12-3/TRBV12-4; D gene: -; J gene: TRBJ2-7; CDR3 protein: CASSKTPPSEQYF; CDR3 DNA: TGTGCCAGCAGTAAGACCCCTCCTAGCGAGCAGTACTTC
clone size: -; V gene: TRBV2; D gene: -; J gene: TRBJ2-7; CDR3 protein: CASKNKIYEQYF; CDR3 DNA: TGTGCCAGCAAAAACAAGATCTACGAGCAGTACTTC
clone size: -; V gene: TRBV9; D gene: -; J gene: TRBJ1-6; CDR3 protein: CASSVTGTASNSPLHF; CDR3 DNA: TGTGCCAGCAGCGTAACCGGGACTGCTTCTAATTCACCCCTCCACTTT
clone size: once; V gene: TRBV30; D gene: TRBD2; J gene: TRBJ2-5; CDR3 protein: CAWSVRGGGAKETQYF; CDR3 DNA: TGTGCCTGGAGTGTACGGGGCGGGGGGGCCAAAGAGACCCAGTACTTC
clone size: -; V gene: TRBV5-1; D gene: -; J gene: TRBJ2-5; CDR3 protein: CASSFVGGETQYF; CDR3 DNA: TGCGCCAGCAGCTTTGTAGGGGGAGAGACCCAGTACTTC
clone size: -; V gene: TRBV7-6; D gene: TRBD2; J gene: TRBJ2-2; CDR3 protein: CASRKAGGPWTGELFF; CDR3 DNA: TGTGCCAGCAGAAAAGCGGGGGGGCCTTGGACCGGGGAGCTGTTTTTT
clone size: -; V gene: TRBV3-1/TRBV3-2; D gene: TRBD2; J gene: TRBJ2-1; CDR3 protein: CASSDSGNYNEQFF; CDR3 DNA: TGTGCCAGCAGCGATAGCGGGAATTACAATGAGCAGTTCTTC
clone size: -; V gene: TRBV15; D gene: TRBD1; J gene: TRBJ1-5; CDR3 protein: CATSREMTGYQPQHF; CDR3 DNA: TGTGCCACCAGCAGAGAAATGACAGGGTATCAGCCCCAGCATTTT
clone size: once; V gene: TRBV11-2; D gene: -; J gene: TRBJ2-7; CDR3 protein: CASSLGSGVPYEQYF; CDR3 DNA: TGTGCCAGCAGCCTTGGATCGGGGGTCCCCTACGAGCAGTACTTC
clone size: -; V gene: TRBV12-5; D gene: TRBD1; J gene: TRBJ1-4; CDR3 protein: CASGLVRPPGQGSATNEKLFF; CDR3 DNA: TGTGCTAGTGGTTTGGTCCGACCACCGGGACAGGGGAGCGCAACTAATGAAAAACTGTTTTTT